The T cell receptor (beta chain) described here comes from a study of T-cell memory formation after mild COVID-19. Study overall: Across donors, TCR clusters were largely donor specific.

The V end lost 2 bases, the J end lost 2 bases, and 7 bases lay between the germline ends. The CDR3 is made up of 14 amino acids. Germline lookup yields CDR1 MNHNY and CDR2 SVGAGI (reference sequence). In this sample, this clonotype turned up many times. Its target is unknown. MiXCR, run by TCRdb on the 5' RACE reads, gives a single entry per CDR3 protein. The data show about 390,000 distinct CDR3 sequences, with 15% to 20% seen just once and 20% to 25% held by the top ten. General study points: Balance between CD4 and CD8 was seen in clones contracting day 15 to 85, and a CD4+ lean was seen in later expanders. CD8+ contracting clones occupied EMRA, while CD4+ ones occupied mainly CM and EM. SARS-CoV-2 specificity of second-wave clones peaking day 37 was unconfirmed.

Sequencing was performed on PBMCs or a T cell subset sorted from them (not recorded which). This clonotype was sampled from a man younger than 30 who had mild COVID-19 (a few samples of this study predate the infection). Cell type and time point are not known. The chain carries TRBV6-6 and TRBJ1-3; D gene uncertain. CDR3 protein: CASSYLTAGNTIYF. DNA of the CDR3: TGTGCCAGCAGTTACCTCACAGCTGGAAACACCATATATTTT.